Presented here are 4 T cell receptor beta chains from one specimen sequenced in a study of T-cell memory formation after mild COVID-19. TCRdb called the 5' RACE reads again in MiXCR, with one record for every CDR3 protein. The sample contains some 210,000 distinct CDR3 sequences, approximately 20% of which appear only once. The sample was PBMCs or a T cell subset sorted from them (not recorded which). The receptors here all came from an adult woman who had mild COVID-19 (a few samples of this study predate the infection). Cell type and time point are not known.

CDR3 residues: CASSFVLQETQYF. The CDR3 DNA reads as TGTGCCAGCAGTTTTGTACTGCAAGAGACCCAGTACTTC. The chain carries TRBV12-3 or TRBV12-4 and TRBJ2-5; no reliable D call. The CDR3 is made up of 13 amino acids. V was cut by 3 bases and J by 2 bases, with 7 bases left in between.

The genes are TRBV10-3 and TRBJ1-5, with 8 bases lining up with TRBD1. V was clipped by 10 bases and J by 0 bases; unmatched bases: 14. The germline V gene has CDR1 ENHRY and CDR2 SYGVKD. The length of the CDR3 is 17 residues. The DNA of the CDR3 is TGTGCCACCGAGGACAGGGACAATCACTATAGCAATCAGCCCCAGCATTTT. Its protein is CATEDRDNHYSNQPQHF.

This clonotype turned up a few times. The genes are TRBV9 and TRBJ2-2, with unresolved D. V was shortened by 1 base and J by 1 base, with 11 bases between the two germline ends. Germline values: CDR1 SGDLS, CDR2 YYNGEE. The CDR3 spans 16 residues. The CDR3, as DNA: TGTGCCAGCAGCGTAAGAGGCTACCAGAACACCGGGGAGCTGTTTTTT. Protein: CASSVRGYQNTGELFF.

The J gene is TRBJ2-1, the V gene TRBV24-1; D call uncertain. The CDR3 totals 12 residues. Germline lookup yields CDR1 KGHDR and CDR2 SFDVKD. The V and J ends lost 3 bases and 4 bases respectively, with 3 bases between them. The CDR3 DNA follows: TGTGCCACCAGTGATCGGTACAATGAGCAGTTCTTC. Translation gives CATSDRYNEQFF.